One sample yielded the 14 T cell receptor beta chains listed below, sequenced in a study of response to subunit inactivated influenza vaccine. In TCRdb, the RT-PCR reads were re-called with MiXCR into one record per CDR3 protein. The sample comprises approximately 500,000 distinct CDR3 sequences, 14% of which are singletons, and around 10% rests with the top ten. The source material was PBMCs from blood, sampled approximately 12 days after vaccination. All receptors derive from a man aged 45 to 65 who received an inactivated influenza vaccine.

There are a few counts of this clonotype. J is TRBJ2-7 and V is TRBV10-3, with D possibly TRBD2 on 6 matching bases. Germline assignment: CDR1 ENHRY and CDR2 SYGVKD. The V gene lost 3 bases and the J gene lost 5 bases, with 8 bases spanning the gap. The CDR3 has 12 residues. In DNA, the CDR3 is TGTGCCATCAGTGATCGGGGGAACGAGCAGTACTTC. Translating it yields CAISDRGNEQYF.

This rearrangement joins TRBV24-1 to TRBJ2-5; 7 nucleotides match TRBD2. This CDR3 has 15 amino acids. The trim removed 3 bases at V and 4 bases at J, leaving 7 bases unmatched. Germline V gives CDR1 KGHDR, CDR2 SFDVKD. CDR3 nucleotide sequence: TGTGCCACCAGTGATCGGGAGCGGGATCCAGAGACCCAGTACTTC. Its translation: CATSDRERDPETQYF.

The sample holds a few counts of this clonotype. The chain employs TRBV24-1 and TRBJ2-1; 9 nucleotides align to TRBD1. Trimming removed 5 bases from V and 7 bases from J; junction bases left unmatched: 11. Germline V lookup: CDR1 KGHDR, CDR2 SFDVKD. The CDR3 runs to 16 residues. CDR3 region: CATSGSPGQGGNEQFF. The CDR3 nucleotides are TGTGCCACCAGTGGTTCCCCGGGACAGGGAGGGAATGAGCAGTTCTTC.

The V and J genes are TRBV5-5 and TRBJ2-1, with D perhaps matching TRBD2 (7 bases). The CDR3 runs to 17 residues. The germline V gene has CDR1 SGHKS and CDR2 YYEKEE (reference sequence). Trimming stripped 0 bases from V and 1 base from J, with 14 bases between. CDR3 DNA: TGTGCCAGCAGCTTGGACCCGCGGGGGCTATCCTACAATGAGCAGTTCTTC. The encoded protein is CASSLDPRGLSYNEQFF. Filled out from reference TRBV5-5 and TRBJ2-1, the complete variable domain reads DAGVTQSPTHLIKTRGQQVTLRCSPISGHKSVSWYQQVLGQGPQFIFQYYEKEERGRGNFPDRFSARQFPNYSSELNVNALLLGDSALYLCASSLDPRGLSYNEQFFGPGTRLTVL.

This clonotype occurred a few times. The chain employs TRBV5-1 and TRBJ2-5; maybe TRBD2 (6 bases). The CDR3 loop spans 14 amino acids. V was cut by 4 bases and J by 5 bases, with 15 bases left in between. Germline V lookup: CDR1 SGHRS, CDR2 YFSETQ. The CDR3 protein is CASSAGPREETQYF. CDR3 nucleotide sequence: TGCGCCAGCAGCGCAGGGCCACGGGAGGAGACCCAGTACTTC.

This clonotype was found many times. The rearrangement uses TRBV20-1 and TRBJ2-7, with D perhaps matching TRBD2 (6 bases). This CDR3 is built from 13 residues. Trimming stripped 4 bases from V and 2 bases from J, with 12 bases between. CDR1 DFQATT and CDR2 SNEGSKA come from the germline V gene (reference sequence). CDR3 sequence: CSANGLSTYEQYF. The CDR3 DNA sequence: TGCAGTGCTAACGGACTATCCACCTACGAGCAGTACTTC.

The rearrangement uses TRBV7-6 and TRBJ1-1, with 8 nucleotides matching TRBD1. The junction had 15 bases not matched to a gene; V was cut back by 1 base and J by 2 bases. Germline assignment: CDR1 SGHVS and CDR2 FNYEAQ. The CDR3 contains 19 residues. The CDR3 DNA reads TGTGCCAGCAGCTTAGTCCCCACAGGGGGACGGGGTGAAAACACTGAAGCTTTCTTT. Translation gives CASSLVPTGGRGENTEAFF. Together with reference TRBV7-6 and TRBJ1-1, the CDR3 gives the full variable domain: GAGVSQSPRYKVTKRGQDVALRCDPISGHVSLYWYRQALGQGPEFLTYFNYEAQQDKSGLPNDRFSAERPEGSISTLTIQRTEQRDSAMYRCASSLVPTGGRGENTEAFFGQGTRLTVV.

This clonotype was seen many times. J is TRBJ1-3 and V is TRBV7-2; D is ambiguous. This CDR3 region has 15 residues. The V gene lost 5 bases and the J gene lost 0 bases, with 11 bases spanning the gap. Germline CDR1 is SGHTA and CDR2 is FQGNSA. CDR3: CASSPYQVSGNTIYF. CDR3 DNA sequence: TGTGCCAGCAGCCCTTACCAGGTCTCTGGAAACACCATATATTTT.

This clonotype showed up many times. The J gene is TRBJ2-7, the V gene TRBV10-3, with 10 bases lining up with TRBD1. CDR3 length equals 16 residues. The J segment lost 2 bases and the V segment lost 10 bases, leaving 14 bases of the junction unmatched. CDR1 and CDR2 from the germline V gene are ENHRY and SYGVKD. The CDR3 DNA sequence: TGTGCCACCGGCGGGACAGGGGATCCTCTAACCTACGAGCAGTACTTC. Protein sequence: CATGGTGDPLTYEQYF.

The table lists this clonotype with a few counts. The rearrangement joins TRBV12-3 or TRBV12-4 to TRBJ2-5; TRBD1 aligns across 7 bases. The CDR3 totals 14 residues. V gave up 8 bases and J gave up 9 bases; unmatched junction bases: 15. Here the CDR3 DNA reads TGTGCCAGCCTTTCGGACAGGTTCTTATCGTCCCAGTACTTC. Its protein is CASLSDRFLSSQYF.

This clonotype appeared a few times. This rearrangement joins TRBV20-1 to TRBJ2-3, with 8 nucleotides matching TRBD2. Germline loops: CDR1 DFQATT, CDR2 SNEGSKA (reference sequence). Trimming at V came to 3 bases and at J to 2 bases, leaving 1 base not matched to a gene. CDR3 length equals 13 residues. CDR3 region: CSASGGATDTQYF. The DNA for the CDR3 is TGCAGTGCTAGCGGGGGGGCCACAGATACGCAGTATTTT.

V and J are TRBV12-3 or TRBV12-4 and TRBJ2-5; D could derive from TRBD1 or TRBD2 (7 bases each). Trimming shortened V by 5 bases and J by 0 bases, and 10 bases separated the two germline ends. The CDR3 totals 14 residues. The CDR3 is CASSQGGDQETQYF. The CDR3 region has the DNA TGTGCCAGCAGTCAGGGGGGGGACCAAGAGACCCAGTACTTC.

The chain is built from TRBV20-1 and TRBJ1-6; a possible D gene is TRBD1 (5 bases). The ends were cut back, 1 base at V and 0 bases at J, with 10 bases in the middle. This CDR3 has 16 residues. Germline values: CDR1 DFQATT, CDR2 SNEGSKA (reference sequence). The CDR3 region is CSARVRGSSYNSPLHF. The CDR3 DNA is TGCAGTGCTAGAGTCCGGGGCTCCTCCTATAATTCACCCCTCCACTTT.

This clonotype was detected a few times. The chain has TRBV12-3 or TRBV12-4 and TRBJ1-2; TRBD1 is a possible D gene (5 bases). With 5 bases removed from V and 4 bases from J, the gap between germline ends came to 20 bases. CDR3 length equals 16 residues. Here the CDR3 reads CASSPNILDTGYGYTF. The CDR3 DNA is TGTGCCAGCAGTCCAAACATCCTGGACACCGGCTATGGCTACACCTTC.